The next 2 T cell receptor beta chains were all read from a single sample in a study of blood T cells in healthy people across ages. Primed by a sample-barcoded 5' primer and a J-beta primer mix, a second PCR proceeded for about 6 to 11 cycles. In TCRdb, the 5' RACE reads were re-called with MiXCR into one record per CDR3 protein. Of 650,000 to 700,000 distinct CDR3 sequences in the sample, 32% were seen once. Sequencing was performed on blood. These receptors were obtained from a woman of 80 years or more in good health.

This clonotype occurred many times. The gene calls are TRBV3-1 and TRBJ2-1, with D perhaps matching TRBD1 or TRBD2 (5 bases each). This CDR3 comprises 17 residues. V was clipped by 3 bases and J by 5 bases, with 20 bases between them. The V gene's germline CDR1 is LGHDT and CDR2 YNNKEL (reference sequence). CDR3 residues: CASSQPLVGGIHNEQFF. The CDR3 DNA follows: TGTGCCAGCAGCCAGCCCCTCGTTGGGGGAATCCACAATGAGCAGTTCTTC.

This clonotype was observed a handful of times. A read error is possible here, since a much larger clone lies one base away. This sequence joins TRBV15 and TRBJ2-5; tentatively, D is TRBD2 (5 bases). Germline values: CDR1 LNHNV, CDR2 YYDKDF (reference sequence). The CDR3 is 15 residues long. CDR3 loop: CAASSELGLAGTQYF. DNA for the CDR3: TGTGCCGCCAGCAGTGAACTAGGGCTCGCAGGGACCCAGTACTTC.